The 11 T cell receptor beta chains given below trace back to one sample, sequenced in a study of technical replicates of blood from a few donors. Measured with immunoSEQ multiplex PCR; TCRdb has only the in-frame clones, and not every one. The table includes approximately 90,000 clones, roughly 96% detected once. Sequenced material: T cells isolated from PBMCs. The receptors here all came from a human donor in good health.

The J gene is TRBJ1-1, the V gene TRBV19; tentative D call: TRBD1 (6 bases). Germline values: CDR1 LNHDA, CDR2 SQIVND (reference sequence). V shed 4 bases and J shed 1 base, with 16 bases lying between them. CDR3 length equals 16 residues. The CDR3: CASSRSTGWGNTEAFF. The CDR3 DNA is TGTGCCAGTAGTAGATCGACAGGTTGGGGGAACACTGAAGCTTTCTTT.

The chain links TRBV27 to TRBJ1-2; D is unresolved. V lost 8 bases to trimming and J lost 3 bases, with 13 bases between them. The CDR3 runs to 13 residues. Per germline, CDR1 MNHEY and CDR2 SMNVEV (reference sequence). CDR3 sequence reads: CASRSTADYGYTF. The CDR3 nucleotides read TGTGCCAGCCGGTCCACGGCGGACTATGGCTACACCTTC.

This rearrangement joins TRBV10-3 to TRBJ2-3, with TRBD2 matching over 10 bases. The CDR3 has 16 amino acids. V lost 6 bases and J lost 1; bases outside the gene matches: 7. Germline CDR1 and CDR2: ENHRY and SYGVKD. This CDR3 reads CAIRNTGTSGTDTQYF. The CDR3 DNA is TGTGCCATCAGGAACACCGGGACTAGCGGCACAGATACGCAGTATTTT.

The chain employs TRBV4-1 and TRBJ1-2; D is possibly TRBD1 (5 bases). Trimming pared 3 bases from V and 2 bases from J, leaving 7 bases between. This CDR3 is 13 amino acids long. Germline values: CDR1 MGHRA, CDR2 YSYEKL. The CDR3 DNA sequence: TGCGCCAGCAGCCATACAGGAAACTATGGCTACACCTTC. Its translation: CASSHTGNYGYTF.

The chain combines TRBV11-2 with TRBJ1-5; a possible D gene is TRBD1 (6 bases). The CDR3 is made up of 15 amino acids. The germline V gene has CDR1 SGHAT and CDR2 FQNNGV. V gave up 5 bases and J gave up 6 bases, with 17 bases separating them. CDR3 region: CASSVANLRGQPQHF. The CDR3 DNA is TGTGCCAGCAGCGTAGCAAACCTCAGGGGTCAGCCCCAGCATTTT.

As regards this clone: One end of the junction is discordant with germline, which a read error may explain. This chain joins TRBV7-7 and TRBJ2-1, with 7 bases that match TRBD2. Germline V lookup: CDR1 SSHAT, CDR2 FNYEAQ (reference sequence). The CDR3 runs to 15 residues. The CDR3 DNA reads TGTGCTAGCAGCTTAGCTAGCGGCGCCAACAATGAGCAGTTCTTC. Amino acids: CASSLASGANNEQFF.

V gene TRBV18 combines with J gene TRBJ2-5; TRBD2 matches at 8 bases. This CDR3 contains 18 residues. V was pared by 2 bases and J by 0 bases, with 11 bases of the junction left unmatched. Looked up from germline, CDR1 is KGHSH and CDR2 is LQKENI. The CDR3 loop is CASSPRTKTSAYQETQYF. CDR3 coding DNA: TGTGCCAGCTCACCAAGGACGAAGACTAGCGCCTACCAAGAGACCCAGTACTTC. Based on the CDR3 plus reference TRBV18 and TRBJ2-5, the full variable domain is NAGVMQNPRHLVRRRGQEARLRCSPMKGHSHVYWYRQLPEEGLKFMVYLQKENIIDESGMPKERFSAEFPKEGPSILRIQQVVRGDSAAYFCASSPRTKTSAYQETQYFGPGTRLLVL.

The V gene is TRBV9, the J gene TRBJ2-2; weak D call: TRBD2 (5 bases). CDR3 length: 12 residues. Trimming stripped 4 bases from V and 7 bases from J, with 8 bases between. The germline gives CDR1 SGDLS, CDR2 YYNGEE. The CDR3 DNA reads TGTGCCAGCAGCTCCGGAGGCGGGGAGCTGTTTTTT. It specifies CASSSGGGELFF.

This chain connects TRBV7-6 to TRBJ2-5; D might be TRBD1 (6 bases). The CDR3 length is 17 residues. Trimming removed 0 bases from V and 5 bases from J, with 19 bases in between. Germline CDR1 SGHVS, CDR2 FNYEAQ. CDR3 in DNA: TGTGCCAGCAGCTTAGCGAGCTTGGGGGCCGTGCGGGAGACCCAGTACTTC. Encoded protein: CASSLASLGAVRETQYF.

The V gene is TRBV7-9, the J gene TRBJ1-3; D call uncertain. Germline V lookup: CDR1 SEHNR, CDR2 FQNEAQ (reference sequence). The V and J ends lost 5 bases and 0 bases respectively, with 11 bases between them. This CDR3 is built from 15 residues. The CDR3 is CASSPASFSGNTIYF. The CDR3 DNA reads as TGTGCCAGCAGCCCCGCGTCCTTCTCTGGAAACACCATATATTTT.

This clone has only one observation. This chain uses TRBV10-3 with TRBJ2-7; TRBD2 agrees at 11 bases. The CDR3 sequence is 15 residues long. The V segment lost 2 bases and the J segment 5 bases; nucleotides outside the gene matches: 5. CDR1 and CDR2 from the germline V gene are ENHRY and SYGVKD. Here the CDR3 DNA reads TGTGCCATCAGTGAGGCGACTAGCGGGGACCACGAGCAGTACTTC. This translates into CAISEATSGDHEQYF.